One sample yielded the 27 T cell receptor beta chains listed below, sequenced in a study of post-analysis software for immune sequencing data. Their antigens are not known. General observations from the study: Included in a set of roughly five TRBV segments more frequent in patients than controls were TRBV5-6, TRBV5-1 and TRBV20-1.

Prepared TCR beta cDNA libraries contained unique molecular identifiers. TCRdb redid the calling of the PCR reads with MiXCR, one entry per CDR3 protein. The sample holds 750,000 to 950,000 distinct CDR3 sequences, under 70% seen once. The sample comprised blood. The source of these receptors is a girl aged 10 to 17 with multiple sclerosis.

V usage is TRBV12-3 or TRBV12-4 and J usage is TRBJ2-7; 10 positions agree with TRBD1. This CDR3 is built from 16 residues. Unmatched junction bases numbered 6, after V lost 0 bases and J lost 4 bases. The CDR3 DNA sequence: TGTGCCAGCAGTTTAGCGGACAGGGGGTTTCTATACGAGCAGTACTTC. Its translation: CASSLADRGFLYEQYF.

This sequence joins TRBV29-1 and TRBJ1-1, with TRBD1 matching over 8 bases. In germline, CDR1 is SQVTM, CDR2 ANQGSEA. V was clipped by 7 bases and J by 5 bases; unmatched bases: 9. The CDR3 is 13 residues long. The DNA for the CDR3 is TGCAGCGCCTCAGACAGGGGTGGAACTGAAGCTTTCTTT. Protein: CSASDRGGTEAFF.

This chain uses TRBV12-3 or TRBV12-4 with TRBJ2-1; TRBD1 matches at 10 bases. With 11 bases clipped from V and 3 bases from J, the junction kept 7 bases outside the gene matches. This CDR3 contains 14 residues. The CDR3 reads CAGGRTGGYNEQFF. The CDR3 DNA sequence: TGTGCCGGCGGGAGGACAGGGGGCTACAATGAGCAGTTCTTC.

In its sample, this clonotype was seen a few times. This chain joins TRBV28 and TRBJ2-5; 8 bases line up with TRBD2. The end of the DNA fits TRBJ2-7 better, so the J call may be wrong. This CDR3 region has 13 residues. CDR1 is MDHEN, CDR2 SYDVKM, per germline. This CDR3 is CASKAGGLGEQYF. The DNA for the CDR3 is TGTGCCAGCAAGGCGGGGGGCCTTGGCGAGCAGTACTTC.

The rearrangement joins TRBV5-8 to TRBJ2-3, with D uncertain. Germline values: CDR1 SGHTS, CDR2 YDEGEE. Trimming shortened V by 6 bases and J by 4 bases, and 15 bases separated the two germline ends. The CDR3 runs to 14 residues. In nucleotides, the CDR3 is TGTGCCAGCACCCTGACTCGTCCCCCAGATACGCAGTATTTT. Encoded protein: CASTLTRPPDTQYF.

The J gene is TRBJ2-1, the V gene TRBV18; 9 nucleotides line up with TRBD2. Looked up from germline, CDR1 is KGHSH and CDR2 is LQKENI. V trimming: 3 bases; J trimming: 10 bases; junction bases outside the gene matches: 13. CDR3 size: 16 residues. This CDR3 is CASSPLPSGVRWEQFF. As DNA, the CDR3 is TGTGCCAGCTCACCGCTTCCTAGCGGGGTCCGATGGGAGCAGTTCTTC.

This chain links TRBV20-1 with TRBJ2-3, with TRBD2 matching over 11 bases. V lost 6 bases to trimming and J lost 3 bases; unmatched junction nucleotides: 5. Germline lookup yields CDR1 DFQATT and CDR2 SNEGSKA (reference sequence). The CDR3 spans 14 residues. The CDR3 reads CSAPTSGATDTQYF. In DNA, the CDR3 is TGCAGTGCACCGACTAGCGGGGCGACAGATACGCAGTATTTT.

This chain joins TRBV12-3 or TRBV12-4 and TRBJ1-4; TRBD1 is a possible D gene (5 bases). V lost 5 bases, J lost 2 bases, and 9 bases lay in between. This CDR3 is 14 amino acids long. The CDR3 here is CASSHGGTNEKLFF. DNA of the CDR3: TGTGCCAGCAGTCACGGGGGGACTAATGAAAAACTGTTTTTT.

The chain uses TRBV28 and TRBJ2-1; D uncertain. Germline CDR1 MDHEN, CDR2 SYDVKM. The CDR3 runs to 13 residues. V dropped 1 base and J dropped 12 bases, with 13 bases sitting between them. The DNA of the CDR3 is TGTGCCAGCAGTTTATCGGCCTTGTTGGGGCAGTTCTTC. Amino acids: CASSLSALLGQFF.

This clonotype showed up just a few times. The J gene is TRBJ2-1, the V gene TRBV11-2; D might be TRBD2 (6 bases). The length of the CDR3 is 14 residues. Trimming removed 5 bases at V and 7 bases at J, with 15 bases between. CDR1 is SGHAT and CDR2 is FQNNGV in the germline V gene. CDR3 region: CASSPSWGDNEQFF. CDR3 DNA: TGTGCCAGCAGCCCTAGCTGGGGGGATAATGAGCAGTTCTTC.

This clonotype was seen only once. The chain combines TRBV3-1 with TRBJ2-7; possible D gene TRBD1, 5 bases. Germline CDR1 LGHDT, CDR2 YNNKEL (reference sequence). V was clipped by 1 base and J by 4 bases, with 11 bases between them. The CDR3 runs 14 residues. CDR3 residues: CASSQAPGRYEQYF. The CDR3 nucleotides are TGTGCCAGCAGCCAAGCCCCAGGGCGATACGAGCAGTACTTC.

V gene TRBV29-1 combines with J gene TRBJ1-2, with 9 bases identical to TRBD1. The J segment lost 7 bases and the V segment lost 6 bases, leaving 6 bases of the junction unmatched. This CDR3 is built from 12 residues. Germline V lookup: CDR1 SQVTM, CDR2 ANQGSEA. The CDR3 loop is CSVGDRATGYTF. The CDR3 region has the DNA TGCAGCGTGGGGGACAGGGCGACTGGCTACACCTTC.

The chain carries TRBV7-9 and TRBJ1-2; a possible D gene is TRBD1 (5 bases). V lost 0 bases and J 7 bases, leaving 9 bases between the germline ends. Germline CDR1 is SEHNR and CDR2 is FQNEAQ (reference sequence). The CDR3 is 13 residues long. The CDR3, as DNA: TGTGCCAGCAGCTTAGCAGGGGCCCTTGGCTACACCTTC. Encoded protein: CASSLAGALGYTF.

This chain connects TRBV6-2 or TRBV6-3 to TRBJ2-7; D remains unclear. The CDR3 covers 14 residues. Germline lookup yields CDR1 MNHEY and CDR2 SVGEGT. V shed 0 bases and J shed 2 bases, with 8 bases lying between them. The CDR3 coding sequence is TGTGCCAGCAGTTACTCGACCCCGACCTACGAGCAGTACTTC. This codes for CASSYSTPTYEQYF.

The table lists this clonotype with a few counts. This chain links TRBV7-9 with TRBJ2-1; 9 nucleotides match TRBD2. CDR3 length: 17 amino acids. Germline CDR1 reads SEHNR; CDR2 reads FQNEAQ (reference sequence). Losses at the gene ends were 2 bases for V and 4 bases for J; bases not matched to a gene: 9. The CDR3 reads CASSLMSRGGIYNEQFF. For the CDR3, the DNA is TGTGCCAGCAGCTTAATGTCGCGGGGGGGGATTTACAATGAGCAGTTCTTC.

This sequence joins TRBV3-1 and TRBJ2-4; no clear D. TRBJ2-7 explains the end of the DNA better; the J call may be wrong. Germline V gene data show CDR1 as LGHDT and CDR2 as YNNKEL (reference sequence). The CDR3 loop spans 15 amino acids. Written as DNA, the CDR3 is TGTGCCAGCAGCCAAGCCGCGTCGGTAGGCCACGAGCAGTACTTC. Translating gives CASSQAASVGHEQYF.

This clonotype has just a few counts. This chain connects TRBV12-3 or TRBV12-4 to TRBJ2-7; TRBD2 matches 9 bases. This CDR3 comprises 15 residues. J was trimmed by 0 bases and V by 5 bases; bases with no gene match: 5. CDR3 sequence: CASSGIAGVSYEQYF. CDR3 nucleotide sequence: TGTGCCAGCAGTGGTATAGCGGGAGTCTCCTACGAGCAGTACTTC.

V and J are TRBV7-9 and TRBJ2-5; D is possibly TRBD1 or TRBD2 (5 bases each). This CDR3 has 14 residues. CDR1 and CDR2 (germline): SEHNR, FQNEAQ (reference sequence). The ends were cut back, 6 bases at V and 11 bases at J, with 22 bases in the middle. CDR3 in amino acids: CASRTGGEHNEQYF. The DNA for the CDR3 is TGTGCCAGCAGGACTGGGGGAGAACACAATGAGCAGTACTTC.

The genes are TRBV3-1 and TRBJ2-1, with D possibly matching TRBD1 (6 bases). V lost 4 bases, J lost 0 bases, and 10 bases lay in between. The germline gives CDR1 LGHDT, CDR2 YNNKEL (reference sequence). The CDR3 has 15 residues. CDR3 sequence: CASSLRTVSYNEQFF. The CDR3 nucleotides read TGTGCCAGCAGCCTCCGGACAGTCTCCTACAATGAGCAGTTCTTC.

This clonotype was seen a few times. This chain uses TRBV10-3 with TRBJ2-6; the D is unclear. There are 16 residues in the CDR3. V was trimmed by 0 bases and J by 3 bases, leaving 9 bases between them. Germline V CDR1 and CDR2: ENHRY, SYGVKD. CDR3 sequence: CAISESRSGGANVLTF. The CDR3 bases are TGTGCCATCAGTGAGTCGAGAAGTGGTGGGGCCAACGTCCTGACTTTC.

The CDR3 loop reads CASTINYEQYF. The CDR3 DNA reads TGTGCCAGCACAATAAACTACGAGCAGTACTTC. The V gene is TRBV2, the J gene TRBJ2-4; D gene unclear. The DNA end is a closer match to TRBJ2-7, so the J assignment may be wrong. CDR1 is SNHLY and CDR2 is FYNNEI in the germline V gene. The CDR3 spans 11 residues.

Notes on this clonotype: At one end the junction does not follow the germline gene, possibly because of a read error. The chain links TRBV20-1 to TRBJ1-5, with unresolved D. The CDR3 contains 14 residues. Germline CDR1 reads DFQATT; CDR2 reads SNEGSKA (reference sequence). CDR3 in DNA: TGCAGTGCTCCGCTCCTGGGAAGCAATCAGTCCCAGCATTTT. Amino acid sequence: CSAPLLGSNQSQHF.

The rearrangement uses TRBV7-9 and TRBJ2-1; 7 positions agree with TRBD2. Germline CDR1 reads SEHNR; CDR2 reads FQNEAQ (reference sequence). This CDR3 has 15 amino acids. Losses at the gene ends were 5 bases for V and 9 bases for J; bases not matched to a gene: 13. CDR3 region: CASSTRLASVGEQFF. The CDR3 DNA sequence: TGTGCCAGCAGCACCCGACTAGCCTCGGTGGGTGAGCAGTTCTTC.

In its sample, this clonotype was seen a few times. CDR3 residues: CAISERRSSLQETQYF. CDR3 bases: TGTGCCATCAGTGAGAGGCGGAGCAGTCTCCAAGAGACCCAGTACTTC. J is TRBJ2-5 and V is TRBV10-3; no clear D gene. Germline CDR1 ENHRY, CDR2 SYGVKD. This CDR3 is 16 amino acids long. Trimming removed 2 bases from V and 1 base from J, with 14 bases in between.

The chain links TRBV11-2 to TRBJ2-7; D may be TRBD1 (6 bases). TRBJ2-5 explains the end of the DNA better; the J call may be wrong. The germline gives CDR1 SGHAT, CDR2 FQNNGV. This CDR3 region has 15 residues. CDR3 sequence: CASSLTARGRKTQYF. CDR3 coding DNA: TGTGCCAGCAGCTTAACGGCCAGGGGACGAAAGACCCAGTACTTC.

Details on this clonotype: The junction shows a germline mismatch at one end, possibly a read error. The rearrangement joins TRBV15 to TRBJ2-1; TRBD1 might be the D (5 bases). The CDR3 extends over 13 amino acids. Germline values: CDR1 LNHNV, CDR2 YYDKDF (reference sequence). The CDR3 DNA reads as TGTGCCGCCAGCAGACGACAGTACAATGAGCAGTTCTTC. Amino acids: CAASRRQYNEQFF. The full variable domain, with the rest looked up from reference TRBV15 and TRBJ2-1, is DAMVIQNPRYQVTQFGKPVTLSCSQTLNHNVMYWYQQKSSQAPKLLFHYYDKDFNNEADTPDNFQSRRPNTSFCFLDIRSPGLGDTAMYLCAASRRQYNEQFFGPGTRLTVL.

The J gene is TRBJ2-1, the V gene TRBV14; perhaps TRBD1 as D (5 bases). The CDR3 is 15 amino acids. V gave up 2 bases and J gave up 4 bases, with 12 bases separating them. Germline CDR1 and CDR2: SGHDN and FVKESK. This chain's CDR3 is CASSQIFTGYNEQFF. The CDR3, as DNA: TGTGCCAGCAGCCAAATTTTCACAGGTTACAATGAGCAGTTCTTC. Full variable domain (outside the CDR3, taken from reference TRBV14 and TRBJ2-1): EAGVTQFPSHSVIEKGQTVTLRCDPISGHDNLYWYRRVMGKEIKFLLHFVKESKQDESGMPNNRFLAERTGGTYSTLKVQPAELEDSGVYFCASSQIFTGYNEQFFGPGTRLTVL.